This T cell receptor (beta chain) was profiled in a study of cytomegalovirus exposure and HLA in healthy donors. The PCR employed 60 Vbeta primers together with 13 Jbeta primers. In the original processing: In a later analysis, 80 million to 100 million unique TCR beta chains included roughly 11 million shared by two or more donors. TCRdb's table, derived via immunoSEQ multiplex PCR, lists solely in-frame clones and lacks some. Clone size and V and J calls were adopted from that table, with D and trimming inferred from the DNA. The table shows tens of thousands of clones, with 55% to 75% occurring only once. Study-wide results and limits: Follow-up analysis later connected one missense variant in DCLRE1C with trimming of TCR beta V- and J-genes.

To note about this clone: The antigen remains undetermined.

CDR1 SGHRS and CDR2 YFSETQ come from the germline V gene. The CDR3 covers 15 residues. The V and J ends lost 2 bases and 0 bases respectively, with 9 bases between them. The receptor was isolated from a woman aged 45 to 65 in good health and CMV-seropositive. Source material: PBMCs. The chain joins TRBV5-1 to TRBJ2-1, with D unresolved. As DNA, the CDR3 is TGCGCCAGCAGCTTCTCCCCCGGCTCCTACAATGAGCAGTTCTTC. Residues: CASSFSPGSYNEQFF.